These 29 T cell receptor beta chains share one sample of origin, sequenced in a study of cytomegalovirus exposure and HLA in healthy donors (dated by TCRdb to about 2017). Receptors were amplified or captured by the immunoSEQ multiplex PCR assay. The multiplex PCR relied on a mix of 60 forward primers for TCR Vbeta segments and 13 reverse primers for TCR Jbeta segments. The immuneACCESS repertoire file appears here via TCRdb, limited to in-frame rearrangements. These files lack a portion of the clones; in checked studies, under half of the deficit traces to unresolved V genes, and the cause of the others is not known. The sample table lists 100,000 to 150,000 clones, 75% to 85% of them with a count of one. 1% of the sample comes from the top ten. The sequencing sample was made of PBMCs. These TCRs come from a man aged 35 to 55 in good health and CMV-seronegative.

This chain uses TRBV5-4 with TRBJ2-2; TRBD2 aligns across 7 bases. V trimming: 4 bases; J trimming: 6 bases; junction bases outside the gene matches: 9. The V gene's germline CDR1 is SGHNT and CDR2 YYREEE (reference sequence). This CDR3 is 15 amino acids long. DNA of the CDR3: TGTGCCAGCAGCACAAAGACTAGCTCGGCCGGGGAGCTGTTTTTT. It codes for CASSTKTSSAGELFF.

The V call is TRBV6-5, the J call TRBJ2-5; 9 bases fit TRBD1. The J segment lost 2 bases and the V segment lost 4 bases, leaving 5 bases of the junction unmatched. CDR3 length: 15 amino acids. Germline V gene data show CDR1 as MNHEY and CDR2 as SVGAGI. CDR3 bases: TGTGCCAGCAGTTCGTCCGGGACAGGGCAAGAGACCCAGTACTTC. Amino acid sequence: CASSSSGTGQETQYF.

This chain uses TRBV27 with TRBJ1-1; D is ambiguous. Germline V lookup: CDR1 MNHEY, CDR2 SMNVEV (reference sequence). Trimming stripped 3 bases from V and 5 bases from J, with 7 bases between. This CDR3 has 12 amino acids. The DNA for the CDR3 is TGTGCCAGCAGTTTTGCGGGGACTGAAGCTTTCTTT. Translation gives CASSFAGTEAFF.

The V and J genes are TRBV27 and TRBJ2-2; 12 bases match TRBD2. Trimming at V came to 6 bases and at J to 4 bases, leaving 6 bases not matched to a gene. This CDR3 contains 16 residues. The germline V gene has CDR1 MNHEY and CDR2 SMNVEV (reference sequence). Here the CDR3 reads CASSTGTSGFTGELFF. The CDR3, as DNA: TGTGCCAGCAGCACCGGGACTAGCGGGTTCACCGGGGAGCTGTTTTTT.

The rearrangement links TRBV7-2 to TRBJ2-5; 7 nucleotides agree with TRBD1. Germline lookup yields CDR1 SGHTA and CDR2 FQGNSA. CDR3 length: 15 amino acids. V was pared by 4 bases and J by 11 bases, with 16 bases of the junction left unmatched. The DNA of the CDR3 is TGTGCCAGCAGCTGGGGAAGGGACAGACCTAAGTCGCAGTACTTC. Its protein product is CASSWGRDRPKSQYF.

The CDR3 DNA sequence: TGTGCCAGCAGTACGGGACAATCCTACGAGCAGTACTTC. Its protein product is CASSTGQSYEQYF. This chain links TRBV28 with TRBJ2-7, with a possible D match to TRBD1 (6 bases). The CDR3 sequence is 13 residues long. Germline V gene data show CDR1 as MDHEN and CDR2 as SYDVKM. With 5 bases removed from V and 1 base from J, the gap between germline ends came to 9 bases.

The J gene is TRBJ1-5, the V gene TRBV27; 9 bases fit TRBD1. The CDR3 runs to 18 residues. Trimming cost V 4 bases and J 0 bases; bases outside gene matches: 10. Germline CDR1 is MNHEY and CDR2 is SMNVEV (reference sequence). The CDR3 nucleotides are TGTGCCAGCAGTTCGACCGGGACAGGGACATATAGCAATCAGCCCCAGCATTTT. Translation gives CASSSTGTGTYSNQPQHF.

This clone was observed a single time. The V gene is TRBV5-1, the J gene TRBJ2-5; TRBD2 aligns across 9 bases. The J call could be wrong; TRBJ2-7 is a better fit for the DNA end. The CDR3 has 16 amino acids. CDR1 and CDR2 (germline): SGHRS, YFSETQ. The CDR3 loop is CASSLDSSGDTYEQYF. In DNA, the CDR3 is TGCGCCAGCAGCTTGGATTCTAGCGGGGACACCTACGAGCAGTACTTC.

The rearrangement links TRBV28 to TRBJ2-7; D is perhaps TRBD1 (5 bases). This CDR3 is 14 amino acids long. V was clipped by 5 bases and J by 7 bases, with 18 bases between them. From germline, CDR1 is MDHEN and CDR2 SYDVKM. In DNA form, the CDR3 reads TGTGCCAGCAGTATAGGACAAGTATGGGGTGAGCAGTACTTC. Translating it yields CASSIGQVWGEQYF.

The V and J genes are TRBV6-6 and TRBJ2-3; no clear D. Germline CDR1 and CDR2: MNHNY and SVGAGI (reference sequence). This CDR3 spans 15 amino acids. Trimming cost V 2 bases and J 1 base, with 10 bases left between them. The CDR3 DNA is TGTGCCAGCAGTTACAACGGAGAACGCACAGATACGCAGTATTTT. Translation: CASSYNGERTDTQYF.

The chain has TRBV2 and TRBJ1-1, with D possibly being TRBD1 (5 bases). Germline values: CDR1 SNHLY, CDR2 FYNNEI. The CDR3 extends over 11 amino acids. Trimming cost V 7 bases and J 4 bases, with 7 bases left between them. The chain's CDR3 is CASIRGTEAFF. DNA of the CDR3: TGTGCCAGCATTAGGGGCACTGAAGCTTTCTTT.

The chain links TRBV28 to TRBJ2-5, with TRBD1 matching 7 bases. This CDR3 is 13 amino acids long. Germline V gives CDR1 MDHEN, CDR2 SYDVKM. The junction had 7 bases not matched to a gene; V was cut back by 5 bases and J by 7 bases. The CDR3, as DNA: TGTGCCAGCAGTATCGGCAGGGACAGGACCCAGTACTTC. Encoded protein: CASSIGRDRTQYF. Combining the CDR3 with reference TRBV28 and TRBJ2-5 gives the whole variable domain DVKVTQSSRYLVKRTGEKVFLECVQDMDHENMFWYRQDPGLGLRLIYFSYDVKMKEKGDIPEGYSVSREKKERFSLILESASTNQTSMYLCASSIGRDRTQYFGPGTRLLVL.

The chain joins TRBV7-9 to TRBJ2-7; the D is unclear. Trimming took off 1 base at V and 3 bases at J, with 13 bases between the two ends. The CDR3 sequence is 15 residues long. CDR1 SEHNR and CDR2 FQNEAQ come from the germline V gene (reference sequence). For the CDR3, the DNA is TGTGCCAGCAGCTTAGAGAAAAAGAGGAACTACGAGCAGTACTTC. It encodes CASSLEKKRNYEQYF.

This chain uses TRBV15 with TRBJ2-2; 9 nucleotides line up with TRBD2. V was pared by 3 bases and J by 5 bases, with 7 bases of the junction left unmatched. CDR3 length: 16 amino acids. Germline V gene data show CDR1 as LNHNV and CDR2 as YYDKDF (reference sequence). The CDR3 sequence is CATSSGTSRGTGELFF. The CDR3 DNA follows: TGTGCCACCAGCAGCGGGACTAGCAGAGGAACCGGGGAGCTGTTTTTT.

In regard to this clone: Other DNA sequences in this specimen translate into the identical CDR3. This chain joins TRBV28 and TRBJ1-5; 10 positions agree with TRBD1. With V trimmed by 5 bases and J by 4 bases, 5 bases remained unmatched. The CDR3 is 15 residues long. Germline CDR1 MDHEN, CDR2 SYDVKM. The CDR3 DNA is TGTGCCAGCAGTCCGACGGGACAGGGGAATCAGCCCCAGCATTTT. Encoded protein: CASSPTGQGNQPQHF.

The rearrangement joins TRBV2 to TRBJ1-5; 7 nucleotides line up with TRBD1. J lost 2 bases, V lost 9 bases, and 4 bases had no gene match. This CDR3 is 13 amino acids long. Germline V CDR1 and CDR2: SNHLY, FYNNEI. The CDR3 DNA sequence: TGTGCCAGTCGACAGGGCGGCAATCAGCCCCAGCATTTT. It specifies CASRQGGNQPQHF.

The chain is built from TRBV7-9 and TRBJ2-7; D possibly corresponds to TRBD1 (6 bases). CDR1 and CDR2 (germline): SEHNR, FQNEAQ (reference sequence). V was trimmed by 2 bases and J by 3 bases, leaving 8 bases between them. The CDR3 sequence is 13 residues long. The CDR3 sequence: CASSLLGGYEQYF. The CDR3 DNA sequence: TGTGCCAGCAGCTTATTAGGGGGCTACGAGCAGTACTTC.

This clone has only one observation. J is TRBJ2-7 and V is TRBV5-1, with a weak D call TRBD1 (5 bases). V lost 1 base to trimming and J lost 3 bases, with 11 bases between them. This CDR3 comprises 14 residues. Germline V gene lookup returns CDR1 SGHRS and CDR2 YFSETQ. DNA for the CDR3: TGCGCCAGCAGCTTGCAGGGTTTAATCTACGAGCAGTACTTC. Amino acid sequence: CASSLQGLIYEQYF.

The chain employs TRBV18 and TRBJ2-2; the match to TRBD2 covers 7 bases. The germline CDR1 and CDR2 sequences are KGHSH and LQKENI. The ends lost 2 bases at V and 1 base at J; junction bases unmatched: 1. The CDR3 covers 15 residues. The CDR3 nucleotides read TGTGCCAGCTCACCAGCGGGGGAGAACACCGGGGAGCTGTTTTTT. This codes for CASSPAGENTGELFF.

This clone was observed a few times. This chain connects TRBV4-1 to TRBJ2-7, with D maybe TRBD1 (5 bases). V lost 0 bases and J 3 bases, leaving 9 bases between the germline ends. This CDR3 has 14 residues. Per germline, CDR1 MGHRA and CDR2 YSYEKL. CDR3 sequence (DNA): TGCGCCAGCAGCCAAGATGGGGCCGGCTACGAGCAGTACTTC. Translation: CASSQDGAGYEQYF.

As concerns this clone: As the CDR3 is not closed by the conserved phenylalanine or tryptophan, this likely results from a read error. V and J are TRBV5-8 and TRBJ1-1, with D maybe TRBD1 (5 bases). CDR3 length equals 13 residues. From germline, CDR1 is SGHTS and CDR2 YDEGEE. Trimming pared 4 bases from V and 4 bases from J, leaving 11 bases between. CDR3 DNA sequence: TGTGCCAGCAGCACCAGGGTGGGCACTGAAGCTTTCGTT. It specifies CASSTRVGTEAFV.

The CDR3 DNA is TGCGCCAGCAGCAAGGACAAATTAGACTACGAGCAGTACTTC. This codes for CASSKDKLDYEQYF. The chain combines TRBV5-1 with TRBJ2-7, with D possibly matching TRBD1 (5 bases). Trimming took 4 bases from V and 3 from J, leaving 14 bases between them. There are 14 residues in the CDR3. The germline V gene has CDR1 SGHRS and CDR2 YFSETQ.

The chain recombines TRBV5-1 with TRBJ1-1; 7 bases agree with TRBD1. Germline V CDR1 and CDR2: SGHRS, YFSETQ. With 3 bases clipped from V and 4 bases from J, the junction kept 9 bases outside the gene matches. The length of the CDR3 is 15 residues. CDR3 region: CASSSGGAGGTEAFF. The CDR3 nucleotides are TGCGCCAGCAGCTCTGGTGGGGCAGGGGGCACTGAAGCTTTCTTT.

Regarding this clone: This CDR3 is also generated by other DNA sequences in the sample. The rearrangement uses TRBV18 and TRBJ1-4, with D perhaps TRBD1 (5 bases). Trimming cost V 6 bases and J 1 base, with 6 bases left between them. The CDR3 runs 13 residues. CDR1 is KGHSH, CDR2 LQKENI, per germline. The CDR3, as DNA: TGTGCCAGCTCTAGGGGAACTAATGAAAAACTGTTTTTT. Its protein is CASSRGTNEKLFF. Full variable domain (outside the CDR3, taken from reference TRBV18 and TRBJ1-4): NAGVMQNPRHLVRRRGQEARLRCSPMKGHSHVYWYRQLPEEGLKFMVYLQKENIIDESGMPKERFSAEFPKEGPSILRIQQVVRGDSAAYFCASSRGTNEKLFFGSGTQLSVL.

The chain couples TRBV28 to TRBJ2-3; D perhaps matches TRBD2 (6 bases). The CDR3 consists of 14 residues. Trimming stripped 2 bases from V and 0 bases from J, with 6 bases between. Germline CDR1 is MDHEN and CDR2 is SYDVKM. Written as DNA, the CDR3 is TGTGCCAGCAGTTTAGGGGGGAGCACAGATACGCAGTATTTT. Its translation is CASSLGGSTDTQYF.

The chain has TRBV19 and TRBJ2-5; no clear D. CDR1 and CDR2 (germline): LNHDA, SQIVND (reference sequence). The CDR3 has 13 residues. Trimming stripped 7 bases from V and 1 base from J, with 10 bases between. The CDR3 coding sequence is TGTGCCAGTAACTCCGGGTCCCAAGAGACCCAGTACTTC. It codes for CASNSGSQETQYF.

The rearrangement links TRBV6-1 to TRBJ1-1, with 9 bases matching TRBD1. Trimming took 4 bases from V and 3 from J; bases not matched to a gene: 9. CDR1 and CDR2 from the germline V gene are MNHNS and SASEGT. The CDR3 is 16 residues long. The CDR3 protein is CASSVSPGQGYTEAFF. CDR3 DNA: TGTGCCAGCAGTGTGAGTCCGGGACAGGGCTACACTGAAGCTTTCTTT.

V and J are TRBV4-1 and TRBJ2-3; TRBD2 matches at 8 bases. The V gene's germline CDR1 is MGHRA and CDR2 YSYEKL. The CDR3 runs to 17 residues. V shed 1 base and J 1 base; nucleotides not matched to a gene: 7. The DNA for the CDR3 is TGCGCCAGCAGCCAAGGTGTAGCGGGGAGGGGCACAGATACGCAGTATTTT. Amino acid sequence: CASSQGVAGRGTDTQYF.

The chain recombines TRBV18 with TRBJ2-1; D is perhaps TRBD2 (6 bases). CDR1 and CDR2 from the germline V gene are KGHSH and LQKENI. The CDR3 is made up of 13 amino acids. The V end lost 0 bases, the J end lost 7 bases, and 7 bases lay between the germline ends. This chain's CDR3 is CASSPPGTNEQFF. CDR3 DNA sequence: TGTGCCAGCTCACCACCCGGGACTAATGAGCAGTTCTTC.